What follows are 12 T cell receptor beta chains derived from one specimen sequenced in a study of blood T cell repertoires in COVID-19. Repertoires were generated with immunoSEQ multiplex PCR, while TCRdb's copy carries only in-frame clones and drops some. The data show more than 300,000 clones, 85% to 90% seen once. Sequencing was performed on PBMCs or T cells enriched from blood (not recorded which). Receptors originate from a woman aged 18-35 years who had recovered from COVID-19.

J is TRBJ2-7 and V is TRBV5-4; the D gene is possibly TRBD1 (6 bases). In germline, CDR1 is SGHNT, CDR2 YYREEE (reference sequence). V lost 2 bases, J lost 6 bases, and 9 bases lay in between. CDR3 length: 12 residues. CDR3 protein: CASSLGGPEQYF. DNA for the CDR3: TGTGCCAGCAGCTTAGGGGGACCCGAGCAGTACTTC.

The chain uses TRBV27 and TRBJ1-1, with 7 bases fitting TRBD1. The CDR3 is 14 amino acids. Per the germline V gene, CDR1 is MNHEY and CDR2 is SMNVEV (reference sequence). Losses at the gene ends were 5 bases for V and 6 bases for J; bases not matched to a gene: 9. CDR3 in DNA: TGTGCCAGCAGTGTGACAGGGCGGGGGGCTGAAGCTTTCTTT. Its translation is CASSVTGRGAEAFF.

This chain joins TRBV6-5 and TRBJ1-2; TRBD1 aligns across 7 bases. The V gene's germline CDR1 is MNHEY and CDR2 SVGAGI. Trimming cost V 7 bases and J 5 bases; bases outside gene matches: 13. This CDR3 is built from 15 residues. In DNA form, the CDR3 reads TGTGCCAGCACCATACATGGACAGGAGACTTATGGCTACACCTTC. As protein: CASTIHGQETYGYTF.

The rearrangement links TRBV19 to TRBJ1-5, with 7 bases that match TRBD1. Germline V lookup: CDR1 LNHDA, CDR2 SQIVND (reference sequence). This CDR3 comprises 14 residues. V lost 3 bases, J lost 6 bases, and 5 bases stayed unmatched. The CDR3 reads CASSIRTGVQPQHF. The CDR3, as DNA: TGTGCCAGTAGTATTAGAACAGGGGTTCAGCCCCAGCATTTT.

This sequence joins TRBV21-1 and TRBJ1-1; the DNA was not compared with TRBD1, the D call given in the table. TRBV21-1 is shown as a pseudogene. The CDR3 consists of 19 residues. CDR3 sequence reads: CASSTQRVGRTGPGTEAFF. The CDR3 DNA is TGTGCCAGCAGCACACAAAGAGTGGGTCGGACAGGGCCGGGAACTGAAGCTTTCTTT.

The V call is TRBV30, the J call TRBJ1-3; 8 bases fit TRBD1. J was trimmed by 4 bases and V by 3 bases; bases with no gene match: 8. Germline V gene data show CDR1 as GTSNPN and CDR2 as SVGIG (reference sequence). There are 15 residues in the CDR3. CDR3 DNA sequence: TGTGCCTGGAGCGACGGACAGGGAAGAGGAAACACCATATATTTT. Protein product: CAWSDGQGRGNTIYF.

This rearrangement joins TRBV6-2 or TRBV6-3 to TRBJ1-6; 7 nucleotides match TRBD1. From germline, CDR1 is MNHEY and CDR2 SVGEGT. The CDR3 consists of 14 residues. After removal of 5 bases from V and 10 bases from J, the junction contained 8 bases not matched to a gene. This CDR3 is CASSPQGRRSPLHF. In DNA form, the CDR3 reads TGTGCCAGCAGTCCACAGGGGAGACGCTCACCCCTCCACTTT.

The chain has TRBV24-1 and TRBJ1-5; 8 bases agree with TRBD1. The J segment lost 3 bases and the V segment lost 7 bases, leaving 7 bases of the junction unmatched. The germline V gene encodes CDR1 KGHDR and CDR2 SFDVKD. This CDR3 is 15 amino acids long. The CDR3 DNA reads as TGTGCCACCAGCGCGGCGGGACAGGTCAATCAGCCCCAGCATTTT. Translating it yields CATSAAGQVNQPQHF.

V is TRBV19 and J is TRBJ1-4; D not resolved. There are 13 residues in the CDR3. Trimming removed 7 bases at V and 4 bases at J, with 10 bases between. Germline CDR1 LNHDA, CDR2 SQIVND (reference sequence). The CDR3 DNA reads as TGTGCCAGTACTACGGGGTTTAATGAAAAACTGTTTTTT. Its translation is CASTTGFNEKLFF.

This clone was seen a single time. This chain links TRBV9 with TRBJ2-7, with TRBD1 matching 7 bases. The CDR3 covers 15 residues. J gave up 7 bases and V 5 bases, and 15 bases lay outside the gene matches. The germline gives CDR1 SGDLS, CDR2 YYNGEE. The CDR3 sequence: CASSYSGTALGEQYF. For the CDR3, the DNA is TGTGCCAGCAGTTATTCCGGGACAGCCTTGGGGGAGCAGTACTTC.

V usage is TRBV5-6 and J usage is TRBJ2-2, with D maybe TRBD2 (5 bases). V dropped 0 bases and J dropped 3 bases, with 12 bases sitting between them. There are 16 residues in the CDR3. Germline CDR1 SGHDT, CDR2 YYEEEE. Here the CDR3 DNA reads TGTGCCAGCAGCTTGGGGGCGGCCGGGGACACCGGGGAGCTGTTTTTT. This translates into CASSLGAAGDTGELFF.

V gene TRBV14 combines with J gene TRBJ2-3; TRBD1 aligns across 7 bases. Germline CDR1 SGHDN, CDR2 FVKESK. The J segment lost 6 bases and the V segment lost 0 bases, leaving 6 bases of the junction unmatched. The CDR3 extends over 15 amino acids. The CDR3, as DNA: TGTGCCAGCAGCCAAGATCTAGGGGGCGAGGATACGCAGTATTTT. Protein sequence: CASSQDLGGEDTQYF. Looking up the rest from reference TRBV14 and TRBJ2-3 gives the full variable domain: EAGVTQFPSHSVIEKGQTVTLRCDPISGHDNLYWYRRVMGKEIKFLLHFVKESKQDESGMPNNRFLAERTGGTYSTLKVQPAELEDSGVYFCASSQDLGGEDTQYFGPGTRLTVL.